Listed below are T cell receptor beta chains from one sample, sequenced in a study of blood T cell repertoires in COVID-19. Here immunoSEQ multiplex PCR was the method, and the copy in TCRdb shows in-frame clones only, minus some. The table shows 150,000 to 200,000 clones, with around 89% occurring only once. The sample comprised peripheral blood. The receptors were sampled from a human donor in a cohort sampled during active COVID-19. The CDR3 runs from the conserved cysteine through the conserved F or W. The order of the fields is J gene, clone size, D gene, V gene, CDR3 protein, CDR3 DNA. A D gene is named only where the DNA matches it firmly. Some rows have no size entry. The others give once, few or many, or a class for an expanded clone.

J gene: TRBJ2-7; clone size: .; D gene: .; V gene: TRBV15; CDR3 protein: CATSRDGERQYF; CDR3 DNA: TGTGCCACCAGCAGAGATGGGGAGAGGCAGTACTTC
J gene: TRBJ2-1; clone size: .; D gene: TRBD2; V gene: TRBV4-1; CDR3 protein: CASSQDRGSGGNNEQFF; CDR3 DNA: TGCGCCAGCAGCCAAGATAGGGGCAGCGGGGGTAACAATGAGCAGTTCTTC
J gene: TRBJ2-1; clone size: .; D gene: TRBD2; V gene: TRBV5-6; CDR3 protein: CASSLALAGTQFF; CDR3 DNA: TGTGCCAGCAGCTTGGCCCTAGCGGGAACTCAGTTCTTC
J gene: TRBJ2-3; clone size: .; D gene: .; V gene: TRBV21-1; CDR3 protein: CASSSTGGWADTQYF; CDR3 DNA: TGTGCCAGCAGCTCAACAGGGGGTTGGGCAGATACGCAGTATTTT
J gene: TRBJ2-5; clone size: once; D gene: .; V gene: TRBV28; CDR3 protein: CASSLSRQGQETQYF; CDR3 DNA: TGTGCCAGCAGTTTAAGTCGGCAGGGGCAAGAGACCCAGTACTTC
J gene: TRBJ2-5; clone size: .; D gene: TRBD2; V gene: TRBV4-1; CDR3 protein: CASSQNRGGETQYF; CDR3 DNA: TGCGCCAGCAGCCAAAATCGGGGGGGAGAGACCCAGTACTTC
J gene: TRBJ1-5; clone size: .; D gene: TRBD1; V gene: TRBV2; CDR3 protein: CASTGQVSNQPQHF; CDR3 DNA: TGTGCCAGCACTGGACAGGTGAGCAATCAGCCCCAGCATTTT
J gene: TRBJ2-2; clone size: .; D gene: .; V gene: TRBV2; CDR3 protein: CASGPRGINTGELFF; CDR3 DNA: TGTGCCAGCGGGCCCAGGGGAATCAACACCGGGGAGCTGTTTTTT
J gene: TRBJ2-3; clone size: once; D gene: TRBD2; V gene: TRBV15; CDR3 protein: CATSRDSSLAGITTNTDTQYF; CDR3 DNA: TGTGCCACCAGCAGAGATTCCAGCCTAGCGGGGATCACTACTAACACAGATACGCAGTATTTT
J gene: TRBJ1-2; clone size: .; D gene: TRBD1; V gene: TRBV6-5; CDR3 protein: CASSGQGNYGYTF; CDR3 DNA: TGTGCCAGCAGCGGACAGGGGAACTATGGCTACACCTTC
J gene: TRBJ1-1; clone size: .; D gene: .; V gene: TRBV5-4; CDR3 protein: CASTDHRDIAAEAFF; CDR3 DNA: TGTGCCAGCACCGACCACCGGGACATCGCCGCTGAAGCTTTCTTT
J gene: TRBJ2-5; clone size: .; D gene: TRBD1; V gene: TRBV3-1/TRBV3-2; CDR3 protein: CASSQEPGQGWQETQYF; CDR3 DNA: TGTGCCAGCAGCCAAGAACCGGGACAGGGATGGCAAGAGACCCAGTACTTC
J gene: TRBJ1-6; clone size: .; D gene: .; V gene: TRBV3-1/TRBV3-2; CDR3 protein: CASSPRGGAGRSPLHF; CDR3 DNA: TGTGCCAGCAGCCCCCGGGGAGGGGCGGGGAGGTCACCCCTCCACTTT
J gene: TRBJ2-1; clone size: .; D gene: TRBD1; V gene: TRBV7-9; CDR3 protein: CASIRTGAYSYNEQFF; CDR3 DNA: TGTGCCAGCATCCGGACAGGCGCCTACTCCTACAATGAGCAGTTCTTC
J gene: TRBJ2-1; clone size: once; D gene: .; V gene: TRBV19; CDR3 protein: CASTLGARIYNEQFF; CDR3 DNA: TGTGCCAGTACCCTGGGGGCTAGAATCTACAATGAGCAGTTCTTC
J gene: TRBJ2-3; clone size: .; D gene: .; V gene: TRBV11-2; CDR3 protein: CASSFTASTDTQYF; CDR3 DNA: TGTGCCAGCAGCTTTACAGCTAGCACAGATACGCAGTATTTT
J gene: TRBJ1-1; clone size: .; D gene: .; V gene: TRBV9; CDR3 protein: CASRRQGGGNTEAFF; CDR3 DNA: TGTGCCAGCAGGCGCCAGGGAGGCGGGAACACTGAAGCTTTCTTT
J gene: TRBJ2-1; clone size: .; D gene: TRBD2; V gene: TRBV19; CDR3 protein: CASSISSGGPANEQFF; CDR3 DNA: TGTGCCAGTAGTATCAGTAGCGGGGGACCCGCGAATGAGCAGTTCTTC
J gene: TRBJ2-2; clone size: few; D gene: .; V gene: TRBV2; CDR3 protein: CASSLARVNGELFF; CDR3 DNA: TGTGCCAGCAGCCTAGCGCGCGTCAACGGGGAGCTGTTTTTT
J gene: TRBJ1-1; clone size: .; D gene: TRBD1; V gene: TRBV7-2; CDR3 protein: CASSKGQGWTEAFF; CDR3 DNA: TGTGCCAGCAGTAAGGGACAGGGGTGGACTGAAGCTTTCTTT
J gene: TRBJ2-2; clone size: .; D gene: .; V gene: TRBV27; CDR3 protein: CASSTGTTNTGELFF; CDR3 DNA: TGTGCCAGCAGTACCGGGACAACGAACACCGGGGAGCTGTTTTTT
J gene: TRBJ2-1; clone size: .; D gene: .; V gene: TRBV7-9; CDR3 protein: CASSFDSWSEFF; CDR3 DNA: TGTGCCAGCAGCTTTGACAGTTGGAGTGAGTTCTTC
J gene: TRBJ1-6; clone size: .; D gene: .; V gene: TRBV6-5; CDR3 protein: CASNGGGGSPLHF; CDR3 DNA: TGTGCCAGCAATGGGGGAGGAGGTTCACCCCTCCACTTT
J gene: TRBJ2-1; clone size: .; D gene: TRBD1; V gene: TRBV9; CDR3 protein: CASSVGPKGAPPYNEQFF; CDR3 DNA: TGTGCCAGCAGCGTAGGACCTAAGGGGGCCCCCCCTTACAATGAGCAGTTCTTC
J gene: TRBJ2-7; clone size: .; D gene: .; V gene: TRBV6-2/TRBV6-3; CDR3 protein: CASSLTPGHTTYEQYF; CDR3 DNA: TGTGCCAGCAGCCTGACACCGGGACACACAACCTACGAGCAGTACTTC
J gene: TRBJ1-2; clone size: .; D gene: TRBD1; V gene: TRBV27; CDR3 protein: CASGTGGARYGYTF; CDR3 DNA: TGTGCCAGCGGAACAGGGGGCGCCCGCTATGGCTACACCTTC
J gene: TRBJ1-2; clone size: few; D gene: TRBD1; V gene: TRBV15; CDR3 protein: CATSRDRGFDGYTF; CDR3 DNA: TGTGCCACCAGCAGGGACAGGGGATTCGATGGCTACACCTTC
J gene: TRBJ2-4; clone size: .; D gene: .; V gene: TRBV19; CDR3 protein: CASSIGGPLQYF; CDR3 DNA: TGTGCCAGTAGTATAGGCGGTCCCCTTCAGTACTTC
J gene: TRBJ1-6; clone size: .; D gene: TRBD1; V gene: TRBV29-1; CDR3 protein: CSVRTGSYNSPLHF; CDR3 DNA: TGCAGCGTTCGGACAGGGAGTTATAATTCACCCCTCCACTTT
J gene: TRBJ2-7; clone size: .; D gene: TRBD2; V gene: TRBV11-2; CDR3 protein: CASSLGTSGTYEQYF; CDR3 DNA: TGTGCCAGCAGCTTGGGGACTAGCGGCACCTACGAGCAGTACTTC
J gene: TRBJ1-1; clone size: .; D gene: TRBD1; V gene: TRBV10-3; CDR3 protein: CAISEMRQGRLNTEAFF; CDR3 DNA: TGTGCCATCAGTGAAATGCGACAGGGCAGACTCAACACTGAAGCTTTCTTT
J gene: TRBJ2-3; clone size: .; D gene: TRBD2; V gene: TRBV3-1/TRBV3-2; CDR3 protein: CASSPSGITDTQYF; CDR3 DNA: TGTGCCAGCAGCCCCAGCGGGATCACAGATACGCAGTATTTT
J gene: TRBJ2-1; clone size: .; D gene: TRBD2; V gene: TRBV19; CDR3 protein: CASSPRTSGSSYNEQFF; CDR3 DNA: TGTGCCAGTAGTCCCAGGACTAGCGGGAGCTCCTACAATGAGCAGTTCTTC
J gene: TRBJ2-1; clone size: .; D gene: TRBD1; V gene: TRBV28; CDR3 protein: CASSDRYNEQFF; CDR3 DNA: TGTGCCAGTTCGGACAGGTACAATGAGCAGTTCTTC
J gene: TRBJ2-6; clone size: .; D gene: .; V gene: TRBV7-2; CDR3 protein: CASSYDGGSGANVLTF; CDR3 DNA: TGTGCCAGCAGCTACGATGGGGGCTCCGGGGCCAACGTCCTGACTTTC
J gene: TRBJ1-2; clone size: .; D gene: .; V gene: TRBV3-1/TRBV3-2; CDR3 protein: CASSQGISRARPVGYTF; CDR3 DNA: TGTGCCAGCAGCCAAGGGATCTCCAGGGCGAGACCCGTCGGCTACACCTTC
J gene: TRBJ2-5; clone size: once; D gene: .; V gene: TRBV30; CDR3 protein: CAWSVPIWAIQETQYF; CDR3 DNA: TGTGCCTGGAGTGTACCAATTTGGGCTATCCAAGAGACCCAGTACTTC
J gene: TRBJ2-7; clone size: .; D gene: .; V gene: TRBV2; CDR3 protein: CASSVEFSYEQYF; CDR3 DNA: TGTGCCAGCAGTGTTGAGTTTTCCTACGAGCAGTACTTC
J gene: TRBJ1-4; clone size: few; D gene: TRBD1; V gene: TRBV6-5; CDR3 protein: CATRGTGKANEKLFF; CDR3 DNA: TGTGCCACCCGGGGGACAGGGAAAGCTAATGAAAAACTGTTTTTT
J gene: TRBJ1-2; clone size: .; D gene: .; V gene: TRBV13; CDR3 protein: CASSLGDQGYGYTF; CDR3 DNA: TGTGCCAGCAGCCTAGGAGATCAGGGCTATGGCTACACCTTC
J gene: TRBJ1-5; clone size: .; D gene: TRBD1; V gene: TRBV28; CDR3 protein: CASSSGPGQGAYQPQHF; CDR3 DNA: TGTGCCAGCAGCTCCGGCCCGGGACAGGGGGCCTATCAGCCCCAGCATTTT
J gene: TRBJ1-2; clone size: .; D gene: .; V gene: TRBV5-8; CDR3 protein: CASSLSQGISGYTF; CDR3 DNA: TGTGCCAGCAGCTTATCTCAGGGAATATCCGGCTACACCTTC
J gene: TRBJ2-3; clone size: .; D gene: .; V gene: TRBV7-2; CDR3 protein: CASSLAPSRADTQYF; CDR3 DNA: TGTGCCAGCAGCTTAGCGCCTTCCAGGGCAGATACGCAGTATTTT
J gene: TRBJ2-1; clone size: .; D gene: TRBD2; V gene: TRBV18; CDR3 protein: CASSPSAGVSYNEQFF; CDR3 DNA: TGTGCCAGCTCACCATCAGCGGGAGTATCCTACAATGAGCAGTTCTTC
J gene: TRBJ1-3; clone size: .; D gene: .; V gene: TRBV20-1; CDR3 protein: CSASPSSGNTIYF; CDR3 DNA: TGCAGTGCTAGTCCCTCTTCTGGAAACACCATATATTTT